The 13 T cell receptor beta chains listed next were all sequenced from one sample in a study of T cells after yellow fever vaccination. TCRdb ran MiXCR on the 5' RACE reads and lists one entry per CDR3 protein. The sample has 500,000 to 650,000 distinct CDR3 sequences, around 16% seen once. The starting material was PBMCs, obtained 5 days after the first yellow fever vaccination. These receptors were obtained from a man in his late teens or twenties who received the YFV17D yellow fever vaccine.

V usage is TRBV9 and J usage is TRBJ2-5, with 13 bases aligning to TRBD2. The CDR3 is 17 amino acids. J was trimmed by 2 bases and V by 3 bases; bases with no gene match: 7. CDR1 and CDR2 from the germline V gene are SGDLS and YYNGEE. This CDR3 is CASSGPGTSGVQETQYF. The CDR3 DNA reads as TGTGCCAGCAGCGGCCCTGGGACTAGCGGGGTACAAGAGACCCAGTACTTC.

This clonotype occurred a few times. This sequence joins TRBV6-1 and TRBJ1-5; no clear D. CDR3 length: 13 amino acids. V was shortened by 2 bases and J by 5 bases, with 7 bases between the two germline ends. Germline lookup yields CDR1 MNHNS and CDR2 SASEGT. The CDR3 bases are TGTGCCAGCAGTGAAAAAACCCATCAGCCCCAGCATTTT. Its translation is CASSEKTHQPQHF.

The V and J genes are TRBV7-8 and TRBJ2-3; 7 bases match TRBD1. This CDR3 is 14 amino acids long. Per the germline V gene, CDR1 is SGHVS and CDR2 is FQNEAQ. Unmatched junction bases numbered 9, after V lost 6 bases and J lost 6 bases. The DNA for the CDR3 is TGTGCCAGCAGACCAAGACAGGGTGGGGATACGCAGTATTTT. Its protein product is CASRPRQGGDTQYF.

This clonotype was seen many times. The chain links TRBV20-1 to TRBJ2-3, with 9 bases lining up with TRBD2. The CDR3 has 15 residues. The ends lost 3 bases at V and 4 bases at J; junction bases unmatched: 8. Germline V gene data show CDR1 as DFQATT and CDR2 as SNEGSKA (reference sequence). The CDR3 sequence: CSASTSGGFADTQYF. CDR3 nucleotide sequence: TGCAGTGCTAGTACCAGCGGGGGGTTCGCAGATACGCAGTATTTT.

As DNA, the CDR3 is TGTGCCAGCAGCGTGAGTAGCGGGGGAGGAACGTACAATGAGCAGTTCTTC. Translation: CASSVSSGGGTYNEQFF. This rearrangement joins TRBV9 to TRBJ2-1; 9 positions match TRBD2. V shed 2 bases and J 4 bases; nucleotides not matched to a gene: 10. The CDR3 length is 17 residues. Germline CDR1 and CDR2: SGDLS and YYNGEE.

The rearrangement uses TRBV7-2 and TRBJ2-1, with D possibly matching TRBD2 (6 bases). The length of the CDR3 is 14 residues. The V end was cut by 5 bases, the J end by 2 bases, with 10 bases between. Germline V lookup: CDR1 SGHTA, CDR2 FQGNSA. The CDR3 sequence: CASSHRGTYNEQFF. The CDR3 DNA sequence: TGTGCCAGCAGCCACCGGGGGACCTACAATGAGCAGTTCTTC.

J is TRBJ2-3 and V is TRBV10-3; D is ambiguous. V was pared by 3 bases and J by 3 bases, with 7 bases between. The CDR3 runs 13 residues. Germline V gene lookup returns CDR1 ENHRY and CDR2 SYGVKD. This CDR3 is CAISDDGTDTQYF. CDR3 coding DNA: TGTGCCATCAGTGATGACGGAACAGATACGCAGTATTTT.

V is TRBV4-1 and J is TRBJ2-2; 7 nucleotides line up with TRBD1. With V trimmed by 0 bases and J by 2 bases, 3 bases remained unmatched. Per germline, CDR1 MGHRA and CDR2 YSYEKL. The CDR3 runs 16 residues. The CDR3 loop reads CASSQDEGANTGELFF. The CDR3 nucleotides read TGCGCCAGCAGCCAAGACGAGGGGGCCAACACCGGGGAGCTGTTTTTT.

This clonotype was recorded a few times. The chain is built from TRBV4-3 and TRBJ1-4; TRBD1 might be the D (5 bases). CDR3 size: 16 residues. V gave up 1 base and J gave up 6 bases, with 15 bases separating them. From germline, CDR1 is LGHNA and CDR2 YSLEER. DNA of the CDR3: TGCGCCAGCAGCCAAGGTTTAAGGGGCGGGGATGAAAAACTGTTTTTT. It is translated as CASSQGLRGGDEKLFF.

The chain joins TRBV9 to TRBJ2-3, with 12 positions matching TRBD1. J lost 6 bases, V lost 4 bases, and 12 bases had no gene match. The CDR3 covers 17 residues. The V gene's germline CDR1 is SGDLS and CDR2 YYNGEE. The CDR3 sequence: CASSPRPGQGASDTQYF. CDR3 nucleotides: TGTGCCAGCAGCCCCCGTCCGGGACAGGGGGCGTCGGATACGCAGTATTTT.

The chain has TRBV15 and TRBJ2-5, with TRBD2 as a possible D gene (5 bases). V was trimmed by 5 bases and J by 5 bases, leaving 18 bases between them. This CDR3 comprises 15 residues. CDR1 LNHNV and CDR2 YYDKDF come from the germline V gene (reference sequence). For the CDR3, the DNA is TGTGCCACCAGCCCACCGGGATCCCCGGCGGAGACCCAGTACTTC. It specifies CATSPPGSPAETQYF.

This clonotype has only a few counts. The chain recombines TRBV24-1 with TRBJ2-5, with 7 nucleotides matching TRBD1. Trimming took 2 bases from V and 4 from J; bases not matched to a gene: 6. The CDR3 runs 15 residues. Per germline, CDR1 KGHDR and CDR2 SFDVKD. The DNA for the CDR3 is TGTGCCACCAGTGATTGTCGACAGGGTGGAGAGACCCAGTACTTC. This sequence encodes CATSDCRQGGETQYF.

This clonotype was counted many times. CDR3 DNA sequence: TGCGCCAGCAGCCAAGATAGCGGGGGGCCTCCCGGGGAGCTGTTTTTT. This translates into CASSQDSGGPPGELFF. The rearrangement uses TRBV4-3 and TRBJ2-2; TRBD2 agrees at 10 bases. The CDR3 extends over 16 amino acids. J lost 6 bases, V lost 0 bases, and 4 bases had no gene match. CDR1 and CDR2 from the germline V gene are LGHNA and YSLEER.